The T cell receptor beta chain described here comes from a study of graft-versus-host responses after intestinal transplantation. Study background: Recipients across the board were started on anti-thymocyte globulin induction, then kept on tacrolimus and steroids for two to three years.

Germline V CDR1 and CDR2: MNHEY, SVGAGI. CDR3 length equals 13 residues. Trimming took 2 bases from V and 3 from J, leaving 6 bases between them. In regard to this clone: Its antigen is undetermined.

Study-level points and caveats: Marrow from the recipient contained GvH clones, some of which had appeared first in ileum or blood. Researchers found peak circulating GvH clone levels linked to early post-transplant HvG declines. Where graft-donor T cell macrochimerism was present, patients had high graft-versus-host to host-versus-graft clonal ratios in allografts.

This table comes from immunoSEQ multiplex PCR, and its TCRdb copy is limited to in-frame clones, with some not included. The sample records around 120,000 clones, 85% to 95% being singletons. The sequence came from a human donor who received an intestinal transplant. The J gene is TRBJ2-3, the V gene TRBV6-5; perhaps TRBD1 as D (5 bases). Specimen: unstimulated CD8+ T cells sorted from spleen or lymph node cells, collected before intestinal transplant. The CDR3: CASSYRQTDTQYF. As DNA, the CDR3 is TGTGCCAGCAGTTACCGACAGACAGATACGCAGTATTTT.